The 18 T cell receptor beta chains in this list originate from one sample, sequenced in a study of blood T cell repertoires in COVID-19. Here immunoSEQ multiplex PCR was the method, and the copy in TCRdb shows in-frame clones only, minus some. The table lists a few hundred thousand clones, over 75% of them singletons. The specimen was PBMCs or T cells enriched from blood (not recorded which). The origin of the receptors is a woman aged 55 to 70 who had recovered from COVID-19.

The chain recombines TRBV5-6 with TRBJ2-5, with D perhaps matching TRBD2 (6 bases). This CDR3 is 16 amino acids long. Germline CDR1 reads SGHDT; CDR2 reads YYEEEE. Between the trimmed V and J ends, which lost 4 bases and 4 bases, there was a span of 20 bases. This CDR3 is CASSASGRGLGETQYF. The CDR3 nucleotides read TGTGCCAGCAGCGCCTCCGGGCGGGGATTAGGAGAGACCCAGTACTTC. The full variable domain, rest sourced from reference TRBV5-6 and TRBJ2-5, is DAGVTQSPTHLIKTRGQQVTLRCSPKSGHDTVSWYQQALGQGPQFIFQYYEEEERQRGNFPDRFSGHQFPNYSSELNVNALLLGDSALYLCASSASGRGLGETQYFGPGTRLLVL.

The chain is built from TRBV5-4 and TRBJ2-1; D perhaps matches TRBD2 (5 bases). Germline CDR1 and CDR2: SGHNT and YYREEE (reference sequence). The CDR3 has 15 amino acids. V was shortened by 0 bases and J by 0 bases, with 7 bases between the two germline ends. In nucleotides, the CDR3 is TGTGCCAGCAGCTTGGAGGGAGTCTCCTACAATGAGCAGTTCTTC. Translated: CASSLEGVSYNEQFF. The full variable domain, with the rest looked up from reference TRBV5-4 and TRBJ2-1, is ETGVTQSPTHLIKTRGQQVTLRCSSQSGHNTVSWYQQALGQGPQFIFQYYREEENGRGNFPPRFSGLQFPNYSSELNVNALELDDSALYLCASSLEGVSYNEQFFGPGTRLTVL.

The V call is TRBV18, the J call TRBJ1-5, with 8 bases lining up with TRBD1. The CDR3 length is 14 residues. Per the germline V gene, CDR1 is KGHSH and CDR2 is LQKENI. J lost 6 bases, V lost 9 bases, and 10 bases had no gene match. CDR3 bases: TGTGCCAGTTCGCCAGCAGGGGGCTTTCAGCCCCAGCATTTT. Protein product: CASSPAGGFQPQHF.

The V gene is TRBV7-8, the J gene TRBJ2-1; 7 nucleotides match TRBD2. The V segment lost 3 bases and the J segment 6 bases; nucleotides outside the gene matches: 11. Per the germline V gene, CDR1 is SGHVS and CDR2 is FQNEAQ. The CDR3 totals 16 residues. The CDR3 DNA follows: TGTGCCAGCAGCTTGTTCGGGTTAGCGGGTATCAATGAGCAGTTCTTC. Its protein is CASSLFGLAGINEQFF.

The genes are TRBV19 and TRBJ1-1, with 8 positions matching TRBD1. Germline V gene sequence: CDR1 LNHDA, CDR2 SQIVND (reference sequence). The V and J ends lost 5 bases and 5 bases, in that order; junction bases with no gene match: 7. The CDR3 has 14 amino acids. The CDR3 DNA reads as TGTGCCAGTAGTCACACAGGGGGAGGGACTGAAGCTTTCTTT. Translated: CASSHTGGGTEAFF.

The V gene is TRBV30, the J gene TRBJ2-3; tentative D call: TRBD2 (5 bases). CDR1 and CDR2 (germline): GTSNPN, SVGIG (reference sequence). V was pared by 2 bases and J by 9 bases, with 18 bases between. The CDR3 contains 14 residues. This CDR3 is CAWSFSDGVRTQYF. For the CDR3, the DNA is TGTGCCTGGAGTTTTAGCGATGGCGTTAGGACGCAGTATTTT.

The chain recombines TRBV28 with TRBJ1-6; tentatively, D is TRBD1 (6 bases). The CDR3 has 13 residues. From germline, CDR1 is MDHEN and CDR2 SYDVKM. Trimming pared 7 bases from V and 5 bases from J, leaving 9 bases between. As DNA, the CDR3 is TGTGCCAGCAACAGGGTCGATAATTCACCCCTCCACTTT. Translation gives CASNRVDNSPLHF. Using reference TRBV28 and TRBJ1-6 for the parts outside the CDR3, the full variable domain is DVKVTQSSRYLVKRTGEKVFLECVQDMDHENMFWYRQDPGLGLRLIYFSYDVKMKEKGDIPEGYSVSREKKERFSLILESASTNQTSMYLCASNRVDNSPLHFGNGTRLTVT.

V gene TRBV6-5 combines with J gene TRBJ2-1; 8 nucleotides align to TRBD1. CDR1 is MNHEY, CDR2 SVGAGI, per germline. The CDR3 spans 15 residues. Germline trimming cut 5 bases from V and 4 bases from J; bases unmatched to any gene: 7. In DNA, the CDR3 is TGTGCCAGCAGTCTCGGGACAGGTTCGTACAATGAGCAGTTCTTC. Amino acids: CASSLGTGSYNEQFF.

The genes are TRBV19 and TRBJ1-1, with D possibly matching TRBD1 (6 bases). Per germline, CDR1 LNHDA and CDR2 SQIVND (reference sequence). The CDR3 runs 14 residues. Trimming removed 4 bases at V and 1 base at J, with 10 bases between. CDR3 in amino acids: CASSTGTRNTEAFF. The CDR3 DNA sequence: TGTGCCAGTAGTACGGGGACAAGGAACACTGAAGCTTTCTTT.

The J gene is TRBJ1-4, the V gene TRBV3-1 (or the pseudogene TRBV3-2); 7 nucleotides line up with TRBD1. Trimming cost V 3 bases and J 7 bases; bases outside gene matches: 5. The germline V gene has CDR1 LGHDT and CDR2 YNNKEL (reference sequence). The CDR3 covers 14 residues. This CDR3 reads CASSQTGRTEKLFF. The CDR3 nucleotides read TGTGCCAGCAGCCAGACAGGGCGTACTGAAAAACTGTTTTTT.

J is TRBJ1-5 and V is TRBV15; a possible D gene is TRBD1 (6 bases). The ends were cut back, 5 bases at V and 1 base at J, with 12 bases in the middle. The CDR3 totals 15 residues. The germline V gene has CDR1 LNHNV and CDR2 YYDKDF (reference sequence). The CDR3 nucleotides are TGTGCCACCAGCCCTAAGGGGGGGAGCAATCAGCCCCAGCATTTT. Translation gives CATSPKGGSNQPQHF.

V and J are TRBV7-3 and TRBJ2-2, with D tentatively TRBD2 (5 bases). With 5 bases removed from V and 0 bases from J, the gap between germline ends came to 13 bases. In germline, CDR1 is SGHTA, CDR2 FQGTGA. The CDR3 extends over 16 amino acids. The CDR3 DNA reads TGTGCCAGCAGCCCTCCATACGGGACGAACACCGGGGAGCTGTTTTTT. This gives the protein CASSPPYGTNTGELFF. The whole variable domain, filled in from reference TRBV7-3 and TRBJ2-2, reads GAGVSQTPSNKVTEKGKYVELRCDPISGHTALYWYRQSLGQGPEFLIYFQGTGAADDSGLPNDRFFAVRPEGSVSTLKIQRTERGDSAVYLCASSPPYGTNTGELFFGEGSRLTVL.

The CDR3 DNA reads TGTGCCAGTAGAGGGACAGGGGACAATCAGCCCCAGCATTTT. As protein: CASRGTGDNQPQHF. The chain combines TRBV19 with TRBJ1-5, with 10 bases fitting TRBD1. CDR3 length: 14 amino acids. V gave up 6 bases and J gave up 3 bases; unmatched junction bases: 2. Germline assignment: CDR1 LNHDA and CDR2 SQIVND (reference sequence).

The count of this clone is one. The rearrangement links TRBV5-5 to TRBJ2-3; 7 nucleotides match TRBD1. This CDR3 is 15 amino acids long. The V segment lost 4 bases and the J segment 2 bases; nucleotides outside the gene matches: 7. CDR1 and CDR2 from the germline V gene are SGHKS and YYEKEE (reference sequence). Here the CDR3 reads CASSLTGTATDTQYF. The CDR3 nucleotides read TGTGCCAGCAGCCTTACCGGGACAGCCACAGATACGCAGTATTTT. Combining the CDR3 with reference TRBV5-5 and TRBJ2-3 gives the whole variable domain DAGVTQSPTHLIKTRGQQVTLRCSPISGHKSVSWYQQVLGQGPQFIFQYYEKEERGRGNFPDRFSARQFPNYSSELNVNALLLGDSALYLCASSLTGTATDTQYFGPGTRLTVL.

The chain joins TRBV5-1 to TRBJ2-1, with a weak D call TRBD2 (5 bases). Germline V gene lookup returns CDR1 SGHRS and CDR2 YFSETQ. V lost 2 bases and J 7 bases, leaving 16 bases between the germline ends. CDR3 length equals 15 residues. Here the CDR3 DNA reads TGCGCCAGCAGCTTACTAGAGCCGGGAATAAATGAGCAGTTCTTC. As protein: CASSLLEPGINEQFF.

V gene TRBV6-1 combines with J gene TRBJ2-7; D gene ambiguous. Germline V gene lookup returns CDR1 MNHNS and CDR2 SASEGT. The V end was cut by 3 bases, the J end by 2 bases, with 8 bases between. The CDR3 runs to 13 residues. CDR3 region: CASSEGKTYEQYF. The CDR3, as DNA: TGTGCCAGCAGTGAGGGCAAGACCTACGAGCAGTACTTC.

The sample holds a few counts of this clone. The chain is built from TRBV7-2 and TRBJ2-3; 12 nucleotides align to TRBD2. The V and J ends lost 1 base and 4 bases, in that order; junction bases with no gene match: 6. The CDR3 has 17 residues. The germline V gene has CDR1 SGHTA and CDR2 FQGNSA. The DNA of the CDR3 is TGTGCCAGCAGCTTAGTAGCTAGCGGGGGGGCAGCAGATACGCAGTATTTT. It encodes CASSLVASGGAADTQYF. Drawing the rest from reference TRBV7-2 and TRBJ2-3, the complete variable domain is GAGVSQSPSNKVTEKGKDVELRCDPISGHTALYWYRQSLGQGLEFLIYFQGNSAPDKSGLPSDRFSAERTGGSVSTLTIQRTQQEDSAVYLCASSLVASGGAADTQYFGPGTRLTVL.

The rearrangement links TRBV20-1 to TRBJ2-3, with a tentative D call TRBD2 (6 bases). This CDR3 contains 14 residues. Trimming removed 3 bases at V and 3 bases at J, with 13 bases between. CDR1 is DFQATT and CDR2 is SNEGSKA in the germline V gene (reference sequence). The CDR3 here is CSASGAGNTDTQYF. Here the CDR3 DNA reads TGCAGTGCTAGTGGGGCGGGGAATACAGATACGCAGTATTTT.